The 13 T cell receptor beta chains below come from one sample, sequenced in a study of blood T cells in healthy people across ages. A second PCR of roughly 7 to 11 cycles used a sample-barcoded 5' primer and a J-beta primer mix. TCRdb redid the calling of the 5' RACE reads with MiXCR, one entry per CDR3 protein. The profile covers fewer than 2 million distinct CDR3 sequences, with 30% to 40% appearing a single time and about 21% taken by the ten largest. Source material: blood. Receptors originate from a human donor in good health.

The chain couples TRBV9 to TRBJ1-2; 11 bases fit TRBD1. V shed 4 bases, J shed 3 bases, and the junction held 5 bases outside the gene matches. Germline CDR1 is SGDLS and CDR2 is YYNGEE. CDR3 length equals 15 residues. The CDR3 region is CASSTGTGGDYGYTF. Written as DNA, the CDR3 is TGTGCCAGCAGCACTGGGACAGGGGGTGACTATGGCTACACCTTC.

The chain links TRBV5-1 to TRBJ2-6; D unclear. Germline-derived CDR1 and CDR2 are SGHRS and YFSETQ. The CDR3 loop spans 16 amino acids. Trimming removed 4 bases from V and 0 bases from J, with 11 bases in between. In DNA form, the CDR3 reads TGCGCCAGCAGCCCCTGGTTGCGCTCTGGGGCCAACGTCCTGACTTTC. This encodes CASSPWLRSGANVLTF.

This clonotype has more than one count but fewer than ten. The chain uses TRBV9 and TRBJ1-2; 8 bases match TRBD1. Germline-derived CDR1 and CDR2 are SGDLS and YYNGEE. Losses at the gene ends were 7 bases for V and 6 bases for J; bases not matched to a gene: 20. This CDR3 has 17 amino acids. The chain's CDR3 is CASRSGGAGTQSDGYTF. CDR3 in DNA: TGTGCCAGCCGTTCAGGGGGCGCAGGGACGCAGTCGGATGGCTACACCTTC.

This clonotype was seen more than once but under ten times. This rearrangement joins TRBV10-3 to TRBJ2-5, with D possibly matching TRBD1 (6 bases). Germline V lookup: CDR1 ENHRY, CDR2 SYGVKD. This CDR3 region has 16 residues. V was trimmed by 2 bases and J by 5 bases, leaving 18 bases between them. CDR3 amino acids: CAISEPEEGDLETQYF. The CDR3 DNA reads as TGTGCCATCAGTGAGCCAGAAGAGGGGGATCTGGAGACCCAGTACTTC.

This clonotype came up a few times. The chain recombines TRBV20-1 with TRBJ2-7; the match to TRBD1 covers 8 bases. This CDR3 spans 15 amino acids. Germline values: CDR1 DFQATT, CDR2 SNEGSKA (reference sequence). V was pared by 4 bases and J by 3 bases, with 11 bases of the junction left unmatched. This CDR3 reads CSATPDRGLGYEQYF. The CDR3 bases are TGCAGTGCTACGCCTGACAGGGGATTGGGCTACGAGCAGTACTTC.

The gene calls are TRBV10-3 and TRBJ2-5; TRBD1 matches at 7 bases. Trimming cost V 1 base and J 1 base; bases outside gene matches: 9. From germline, CDR1 is ENHRY and CDR2 SYGVKD. The CDR3 is 17 amino acids. CDR3 in amino acids: CAISEFSGQKFQETQYF. The CDR3 DNA is TGTGCCATCAGTGAGTTCTCGGGACAGAAATTCCAAGAGACCCAGTACTTC.

The chain joins TRBV5-6 to TRBJ2-5, with 9 bases identical to TRBD1. The DNA end favors TRBJ2-7, so the J call may be wrong. There are 14 residues in the CDR3. Germline V gene sequence: CDR1 SGHDT, CDR2 YYEEEE. The CDR3 nucleotides read TGTGCCAGCAGCCGCAGACGGACAGGGGCCGAGCAGTACTTC. It is translated as CASSRRRTGAEQYF.

This clonotype was picked up a small number of times. The genes are TRBV11-2 and TRBJ2-1, with 7 nucleotides matching TRBD2. Per germline, CDR1 SGHAT and CDR2 FQNNGV. The CDR3 contains 15 residues. The V gene end was trimmed by 5 bases and the J gene end by 5 bases; junction bases not matched to a gene: 9. CDR3 DNA sequence: TGTGCCAGCAGCCCTGGGAGGGTGTTGCACAATGAGCAGTTCTTC. This sequence encodes CASSPGRVLHNEQFF.

This clonotype was picked up a small number of times. CDR3 amino acids: CASSEGGRGYEQYF. CDR3 DNA sequence: TGTGCCAGCAGCGAGGGTGGTAGGGGCTACGAGCAGTACTTC. The chain couples TRBV2 to TRBJ2-7; D may correspond to TRBD1 or TRBD2 (5 bases each). Trimming stripped 6 bases from V and 3 bases from J, with 15 bases between. In germline, CDR1 is SNHLY, CDR2 FYNNEI. The CDR3 contains 14 residues. The entire variable domain, with the rest obtained from reference TRBV2 and TRBJ2-7, is as follows: EPEVTQTPSHQVTQMGQEVILRCVPISNHLYFYWYRQILGQKVEFLVSFYNNEISEKSEIFDDQFSVERPDGSNFTLKIRSTKLEDSAMYFCASSEGGRGYEQYFGPGTRLTVT.

The chain combines TRBV5-1 with TRBJ2-1; TRBD2 aligns across 10 bases. Per germline, CDR1 SGHRS and CDR2 YFSETQ. The length of the CDR3 is 17 residues. J was trimmed by 7 bases and V by 0 bases; bases with no gene match: 10. For the CDR3, the DNA is TGCGCCAGCAGCTTGGCAGCGGGGGGGGCTGGAGGGAATGAGCAGTTCTTC. Amino acid sequence: CASSLAAGGAGGNEQFF. The whole variable domain, filled in from reference TRBV5-1 and TRBJ2-1, reads KAGVTQTPRYLIKTRGQQVTLSCSPISGHRSVSWYQQTPGQGLQFLFEYFSETQRNKGNFPGRFSGRQFSNSRSEMNVSTLELGDSALYLCASSLAAGGAGGNEQFFGPGTRLTVL.

This clonotype was detected a few times. This chain connects TRBV12-3 or TRBV12-4 to TRBJ1-6; D perhaps matches TRBD1 (5 bases). This CDR3 has 16 residues. V lost 3 bases and J 10 bases, leaving 19 bases between the germline ends. CDR3 bases: TGTGCCAGCAGTTTTAGCGGGCAGGGCGGTTTGTCACCCCTCCACTTT. Translating it yields CASSFSGQGGLSPLHF.

The table lists this clonotype with a few counts. This chain uses TRBV6-6 with TRBJ1-2; 8 bases are shared with TRBD1. This CDR3 comprises 15 residues. With V trimmed by 6 bases and J by 8 bases, 14 bases remained unmatched. Germline lookup yields CDR1 MNHNY and CDR2 SVGAGI (reference sequence). The DNA of the CDR3 is TGTGCCAGCAGCGCACAACAGGGGGAAATTGGGGGCTACACCTTC. Its translation: CASSAQQGEIGGYTF.

The sample holds a few counts of this clonotype. A much larger clone is a single base away; this may be a read error. The gene calls are TRBV7-3 and TRBJ2-3, with D possibly TRBD1 on 6 matching bases. Germline lookup yields CDR1 SGHTA and CDR2 FQGTGA. V lost 5 bases and J 0 bases, leaving 9 bases between the germline ends. This CDR3 has 14 amino acids. The CDR3 coding sequence is TGTGCCAGCAGCGCAACAGGGAGCACAGATACGCAGTATTTT. Its translation is CASSATGSTDTQYF.